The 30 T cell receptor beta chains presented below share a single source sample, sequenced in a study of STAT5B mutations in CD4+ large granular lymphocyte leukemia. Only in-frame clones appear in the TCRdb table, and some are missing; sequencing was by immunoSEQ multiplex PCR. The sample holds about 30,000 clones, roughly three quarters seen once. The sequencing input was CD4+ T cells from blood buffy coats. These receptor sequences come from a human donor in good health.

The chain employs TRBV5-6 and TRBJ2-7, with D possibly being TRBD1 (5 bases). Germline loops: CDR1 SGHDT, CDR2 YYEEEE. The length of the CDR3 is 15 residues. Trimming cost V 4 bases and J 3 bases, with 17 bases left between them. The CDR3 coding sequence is TGTGCCAGCAGCGAAAGCAGGGTTTTGGGCTACGAGCAGTACTTC. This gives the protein CASSESRVLGYEQYF.

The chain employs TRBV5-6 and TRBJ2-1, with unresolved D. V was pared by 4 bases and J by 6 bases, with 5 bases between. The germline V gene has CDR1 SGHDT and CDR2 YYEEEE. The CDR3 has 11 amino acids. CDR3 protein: CASSLRNEQFF. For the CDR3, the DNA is TGTGCCAGCAGCCTGCGCAATGAGCAGTTCTTC.

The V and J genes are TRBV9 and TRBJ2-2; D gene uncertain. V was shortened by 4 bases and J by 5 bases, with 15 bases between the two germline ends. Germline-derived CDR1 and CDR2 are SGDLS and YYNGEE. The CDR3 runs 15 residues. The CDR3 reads CASSTDPSVTGELFF. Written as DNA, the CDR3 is TGTGCCAGCAGCACGGACCCTTCCGTAACCGGGGAGCTGTTTTTT.

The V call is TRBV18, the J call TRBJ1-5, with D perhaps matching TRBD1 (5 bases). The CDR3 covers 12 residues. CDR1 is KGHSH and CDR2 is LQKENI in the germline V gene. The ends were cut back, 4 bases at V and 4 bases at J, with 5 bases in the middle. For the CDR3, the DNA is TGTGCCAGCTCACAGGGGAATCAGCCCCAGCATTTT. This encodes CASSQGNQPQHF.

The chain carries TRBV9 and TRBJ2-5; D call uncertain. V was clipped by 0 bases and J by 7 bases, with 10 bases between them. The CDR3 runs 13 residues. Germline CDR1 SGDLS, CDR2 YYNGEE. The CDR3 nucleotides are TGTGCCAGCAGCGTAGTTGGGTATGGGACCCAGTACTTC. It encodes CASSVVGYGTQYF.

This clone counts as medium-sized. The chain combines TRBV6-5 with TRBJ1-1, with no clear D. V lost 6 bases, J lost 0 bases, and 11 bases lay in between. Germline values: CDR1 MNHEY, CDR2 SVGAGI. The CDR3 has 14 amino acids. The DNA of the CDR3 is TGTGCCAGCAGACGTCCCGGATTGAACACTGAAGCTTTCTTT. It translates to CASRRPGLNTEAFF.

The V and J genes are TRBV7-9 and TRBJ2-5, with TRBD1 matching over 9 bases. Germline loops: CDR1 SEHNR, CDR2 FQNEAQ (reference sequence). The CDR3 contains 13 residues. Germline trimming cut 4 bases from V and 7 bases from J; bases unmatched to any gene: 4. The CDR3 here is CASSSRTGVTQYF. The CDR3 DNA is TGTGCCAGCAGCTCCCGGACAGGGGTGACCCAGTACTTC.

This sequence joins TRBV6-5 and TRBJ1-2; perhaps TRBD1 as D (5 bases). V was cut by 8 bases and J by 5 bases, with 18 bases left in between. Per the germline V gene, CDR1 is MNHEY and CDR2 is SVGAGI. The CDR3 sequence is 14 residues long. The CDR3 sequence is CASERTGDLYGYTF. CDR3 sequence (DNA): TGTGCCAGCGAGAGGACTGGGGACCTTTATGGCTACACCTTC.

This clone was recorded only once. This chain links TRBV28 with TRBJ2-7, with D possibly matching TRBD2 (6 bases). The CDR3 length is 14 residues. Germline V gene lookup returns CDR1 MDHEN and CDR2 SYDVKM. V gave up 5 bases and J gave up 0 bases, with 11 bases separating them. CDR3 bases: TGTGCCAGCAGTCTGGGAGGTACCTCCTACGAGCAGTACTTC. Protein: CASSLGGTSYEQYF.

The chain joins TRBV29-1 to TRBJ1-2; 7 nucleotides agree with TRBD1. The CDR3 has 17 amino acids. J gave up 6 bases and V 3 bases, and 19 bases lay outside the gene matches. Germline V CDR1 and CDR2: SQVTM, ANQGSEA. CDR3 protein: CSVDSPRDSSQGNGYTF. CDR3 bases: TGCAGCGTTGACTCCCCCAGGGACAGCTCTCAAGGAAATGGCTACACCTTC. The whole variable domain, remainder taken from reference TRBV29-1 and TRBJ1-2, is SAVISQKPSRDICQRGTSLTIQCQVDSQVTMMFWYRQQPGQSLTLIATANQGSEATYESGFVIDKFPISRPNLTFSTLTVSNMSPEDSSIYLCSVDSPRDSSQGNGYTFGSGTRLTVV.

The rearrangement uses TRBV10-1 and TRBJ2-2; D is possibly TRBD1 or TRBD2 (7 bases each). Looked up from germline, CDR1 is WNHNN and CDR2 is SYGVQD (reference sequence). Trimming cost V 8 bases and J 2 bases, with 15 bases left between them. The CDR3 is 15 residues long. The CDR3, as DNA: TGCGCCAGCCGACAGGGAGGGGGCAACACCGGGGAGCTGTTTTTT. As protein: CASRQGGGNTGELFF.

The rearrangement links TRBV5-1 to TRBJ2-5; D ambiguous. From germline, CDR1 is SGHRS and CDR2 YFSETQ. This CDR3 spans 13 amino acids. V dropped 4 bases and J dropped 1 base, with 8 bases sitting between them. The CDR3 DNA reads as TGCGCCAGCAGCCCGAGTCCCCAAGAGACCCAGTACTTC. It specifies CASSPSPQETQYF.

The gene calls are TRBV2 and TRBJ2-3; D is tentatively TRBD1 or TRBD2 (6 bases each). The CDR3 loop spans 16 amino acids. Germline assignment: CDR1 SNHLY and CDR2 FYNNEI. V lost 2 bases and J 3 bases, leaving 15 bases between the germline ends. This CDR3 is CASSEIGQGRTDTQYF. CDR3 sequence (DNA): TGTGCCAGCAGTGAAATTGGGCAGGGGAGGACAGATACGCAGTATTTT.

In DNA, the CDR3 is TGTGCCAGCAGTCTCGGGAGTGGCTACACCTTC. It is translated as CASSLGSGYTF. The V and J genes are TRBV11-2 and TRBJ1-2, with no clear D. V lost 6 bases to trimming and J lost 7 bases, with 9 bases between them. The germline CDR1 and CDR2 sequences are SGHAT and FQNNGV. There are 11 residues in the CDR3.

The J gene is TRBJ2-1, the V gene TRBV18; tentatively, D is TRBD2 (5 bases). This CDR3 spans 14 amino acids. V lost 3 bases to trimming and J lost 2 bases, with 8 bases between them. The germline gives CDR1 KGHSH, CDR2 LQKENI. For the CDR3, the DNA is TGTGCCAGCTCACCCCTAGCTACCTACAATGAGCAGTTCTTC. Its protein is CASSPLATYNEQFF. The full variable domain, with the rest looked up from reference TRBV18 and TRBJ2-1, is NAGVMQNPRHLVRRRGQEARLRCSPMKGHSHVYWYRQLPEEGLKFMVYLQKENIIDESGMPKERFSAEFPKEGPSILRIQQVVRGDSAAYFCASSPLATYNEQFFGPGTRLTVL.

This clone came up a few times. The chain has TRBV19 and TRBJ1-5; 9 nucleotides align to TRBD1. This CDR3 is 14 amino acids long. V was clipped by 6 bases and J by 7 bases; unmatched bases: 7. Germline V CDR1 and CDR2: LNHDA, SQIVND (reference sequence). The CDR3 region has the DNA TGTGCCAGTAGATCACAGGGGGCTGGGCAGCCCCAGCATTTT. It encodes CASRSQGAGQPQHF.

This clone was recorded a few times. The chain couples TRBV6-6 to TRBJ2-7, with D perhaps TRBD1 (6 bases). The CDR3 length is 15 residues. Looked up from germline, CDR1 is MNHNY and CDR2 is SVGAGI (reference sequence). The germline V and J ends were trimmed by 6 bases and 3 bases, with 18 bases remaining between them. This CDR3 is CASSNAHRQVYEQYF. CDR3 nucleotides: TGTGCCAGCAGCAACGCTCATCGACAGGTCTACGAGCAGTACTTC.

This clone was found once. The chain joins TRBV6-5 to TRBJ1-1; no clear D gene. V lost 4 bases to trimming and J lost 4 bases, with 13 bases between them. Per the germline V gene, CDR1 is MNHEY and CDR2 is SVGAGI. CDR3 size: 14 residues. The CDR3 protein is CASSLDGRSTEAFF. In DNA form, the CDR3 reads TGTGCCAGCAGTTTGGACGGACGTAGCACTGAAGCTTTCTTT.

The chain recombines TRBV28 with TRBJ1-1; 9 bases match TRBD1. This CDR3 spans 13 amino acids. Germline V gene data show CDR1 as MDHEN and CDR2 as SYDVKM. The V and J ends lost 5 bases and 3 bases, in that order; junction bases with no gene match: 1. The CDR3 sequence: CASSRQGDTEAFF. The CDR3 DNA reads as TGTGCCAGCAGTCGACAGGGGGACACTGAAGCTTTCTTT.

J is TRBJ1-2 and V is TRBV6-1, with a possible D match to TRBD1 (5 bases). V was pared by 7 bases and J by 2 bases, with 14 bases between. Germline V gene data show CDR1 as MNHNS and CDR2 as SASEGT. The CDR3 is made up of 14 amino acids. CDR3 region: CASIWGEGNYGYTF. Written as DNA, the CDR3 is TGTGCCAGCATTTGGGGGGAGGGGAACTATGGCTACACCTTC.

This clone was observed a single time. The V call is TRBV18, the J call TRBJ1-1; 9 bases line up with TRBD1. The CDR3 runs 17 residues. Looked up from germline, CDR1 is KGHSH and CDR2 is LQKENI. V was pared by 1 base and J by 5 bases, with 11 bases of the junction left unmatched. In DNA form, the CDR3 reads TGTGCCAGCTCACCACAAACAGGGGGCGCCGGTTTAACTGAAGCTTTCTTT. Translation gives CASSPQTGGAGLTEAFF.

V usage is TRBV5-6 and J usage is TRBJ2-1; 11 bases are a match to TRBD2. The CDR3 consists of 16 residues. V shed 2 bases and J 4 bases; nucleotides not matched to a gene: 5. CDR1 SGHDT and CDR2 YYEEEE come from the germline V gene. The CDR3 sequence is CASSLLAGVIYNEQFF. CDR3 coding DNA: TGTGCCAGCAGCTTACTAGCGGGGGTCATTTACAATGAGCAGTTCTTC.

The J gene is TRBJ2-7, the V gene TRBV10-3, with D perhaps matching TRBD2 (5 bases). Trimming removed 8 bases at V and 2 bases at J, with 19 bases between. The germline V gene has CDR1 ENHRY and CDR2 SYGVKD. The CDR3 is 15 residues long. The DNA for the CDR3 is TGTGCCATCCGATCTAGAGTAGCGTCAGCCTACGAGCAGTACTTC. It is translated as CAIRSRVASAYEQYF.

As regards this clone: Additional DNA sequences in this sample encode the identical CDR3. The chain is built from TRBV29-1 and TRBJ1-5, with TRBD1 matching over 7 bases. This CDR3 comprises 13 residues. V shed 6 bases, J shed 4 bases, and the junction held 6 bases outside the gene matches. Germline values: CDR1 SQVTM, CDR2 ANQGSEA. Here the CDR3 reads CSVANRGNQPQHF. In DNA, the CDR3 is TGCAGCGTGGCAAACAGGGGAAATCAGCCCCAGCATTTT.

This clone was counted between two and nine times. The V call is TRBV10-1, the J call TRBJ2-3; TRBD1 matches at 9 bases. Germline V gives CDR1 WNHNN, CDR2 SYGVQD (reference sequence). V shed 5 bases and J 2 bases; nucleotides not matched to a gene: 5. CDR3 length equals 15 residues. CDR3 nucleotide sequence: TGCGCCAGCAGTCCAGACAGGGGGGTCACAGATACGCAGTATTTT. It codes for CASSPDRGVTDTQYF.

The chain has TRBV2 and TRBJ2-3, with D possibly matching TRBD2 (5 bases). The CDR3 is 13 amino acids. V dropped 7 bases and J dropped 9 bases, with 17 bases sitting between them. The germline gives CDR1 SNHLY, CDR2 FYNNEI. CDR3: CASTDLRERTQYF. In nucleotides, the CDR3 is TGTGCCAGCACCGATCTACGAGAGCGGACGCAGTATTTT.

For the CDR3, the DNA is TGTGCCAGCAGCCAAGATTCAGGTTGGCCCTACGAGCAGTACTTC. Translating it yields CASSQDSGWPYEQYF. The chain carries TRBV14 and TRBJ2-7; D ambiguous. V was clipped by 0 bases and J by 2 bases, with 11 bases between them. CDR3 size: 15 residues. The V gene's germline CDR1 is SGHDN and CDR2 FVKESK.

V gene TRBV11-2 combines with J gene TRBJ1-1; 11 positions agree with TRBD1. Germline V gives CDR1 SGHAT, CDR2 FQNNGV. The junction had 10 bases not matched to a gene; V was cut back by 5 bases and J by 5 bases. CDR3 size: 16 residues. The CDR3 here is CASSRHPGTGGTEAFF. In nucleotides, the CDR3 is TGTGCCAGCAGCCGACATCCCGGGACAGGGGGGACTGAAGCTTTCTTT.

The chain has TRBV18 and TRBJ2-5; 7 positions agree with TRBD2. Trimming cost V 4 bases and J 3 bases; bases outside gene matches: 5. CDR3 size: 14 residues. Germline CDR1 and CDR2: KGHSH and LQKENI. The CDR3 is CASSRSGVKETQYF. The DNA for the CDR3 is TGTGCCAGCTCACGGAGCGGGGTGAAAGAGACCCAGTACTTC.

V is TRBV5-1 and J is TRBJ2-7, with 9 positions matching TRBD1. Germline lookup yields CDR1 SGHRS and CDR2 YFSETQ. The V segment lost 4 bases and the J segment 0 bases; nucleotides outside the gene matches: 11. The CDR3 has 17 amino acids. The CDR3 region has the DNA TGCGCCAGCAGCATGCGGACAGGGGACCCTGCCTCCTACGAGCAGTACTTC. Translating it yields CASSMRTGDPASYEQYF.